This TCR beta chain was documented in a study of T cell responses to AZD1222 COVID-19 vaccine. Overall study context: Second doses were pooled across both intervals (about 4 or about 12 weeks). Study observations and caveats: Rises in breadth and depth of Spike-specific TCRs came after two AZD1222 doses. Females outnumbered males among donors, who were mostly white British; clonal diversity was possibly underestimated. Unmutated regions of variants are reportedly targeted by nearly half of spike-specific TCRs.

On this clone: Its antigen remains unidentified.

Profiling relied on immunoSEQ multiplex PCR, and the TCRdb table lists in-frame clones only, not all of them. This sample has about 84,000 clones, with roughly nine tenths found just once. V lost 6 bases to trimming and J lost 7 bases, with 9 bases between them. The CDR3 loop spans 11 amino acids. Germline CDR1 SNHLY, CDR2 FYNNEI. This sequence joins TRBV2 and TRBJ2-5; no clear D. Sequencing was performed on peripheral blood, taken on day 0 of AZD1222 vaccination. This sequence was found in an adult in good health. The CDR3 DNA is TGTGCCAGCAGGCCGAAGGGGACCCAGTACTTC. Translation gives CASRPKGTQYF.